Listed here are 9 T cell receptor beta chains from one sample, sequenced in a study of T cell responses to AZD1222 COVID-19 vaccine. Sequencing was performed with immunoSEQ multiplex PCR; in TCRdb, only in-frame clones are kept and a portion is missing. The sample lists 100,000 to 110,000 clones; 88% were seen once. The sample was peripheral blood, taken on day 0 of AZD1222 vaccination. These receptors all stem from an adult in good health.

The chain joins TRBV5-1 to TRBJ2-6; the D is unclear. This CDR3 is 17 amino acids long. Trimming stripped 1 base from V and 0 bases from J, with 11 bases between. Per germline, CDR1 SGHRS and CDR2 YFSETQ. The CDR3 nucleotides read TGCGCCAGCAGCTTGCCTCAGGTGTCCTCTGGGGCCAACGTCCTGACTTTC. As protein: CASSLPQVSSGANVLTF.

V gene TRBV4-1 combines with J gene TRBJ2-7; TRBD2 might be the D (6 bases). Trimming cost V 4 bases and J 7 bases, with 17 bases left between them. This CDR3 region has 14 residues. The V gene's germline CDR1 is MGHRA and CDR2 YSYEKL. CDR3 in amino acids: CASSPSARIWEQYF. The CDR3 nucleotides are TGCGCCAGCAGCCCTAGCGCCAGAATTTGGGAGCAGTACTTC.

V is TRBV30 and J is TRBJ1-1; weak D call: TRBD1 (5 bases). The CDR3 spans 14 residues. The germline V and J ends were trimmed by 1 base and 1 base, with 10 bases remaining between them. Germline-derived CDR1 and CDR2 are GTSNPN and SVGIG (reference sequence). This chain's CDR3 is CAWSGIQENTEAFF. The CDR3 region has the DNA TGTGCCTGGAGTGGCATACAGGAGAACACTGAAGCTTTCTTT.

This chain links TRBV18 with TRBJ1-1; D possibly corresponds to TRBD1 (5 bases). Trimming removed 6 bases at V and 1 base at J, with 9 bases between. Germline-derived CDR1 and CDR2 are KGHSH and LQKENI. This CDR3 spans 13 amino acids. CDR3 amino acids: CASSRGENTEAFF. The CDR3 region has the DNA TGTGCCAGCTCTCGGGGGGAGAACACTGAAGCTTTCTTT. Drawing the rest from reference TRBV18 and TRBJ1-1, the complete variable domain is NAGVMQNPRHLVRRRGQEARLRCSPMKGHSHVYWYRQLPEEGLKFMVYLQKENIIDESGMPKERFSAEFPKEGPSILRIQQVVRGDSAAYFCASSRGENTEAFFGQGTRLTVV.

The chain employs TRBV6-4 and TRBJ2-3; D gene ambiguous. The germline V gene encodes CDR1 MRHNA and CDR2 SNTAGT. This CDR3 comprises 13 residues. V gave up 2 bases and J gave up 8 bases, with 11 bases separating them. DNA for the CDR3: TGTGCCAGCAGTGACATGGCTTGGGGTACGCAGTATTTT. It translates to CASSDMAWGTQYF.

The chain joins TRBV7-2 to TRBJ2-7; 10 bases align to TRBD2. The J call may be faulty, since TRBJ2-1 better matches the DNA end. There are 15 residues in the CDR3. Germline CDR1 and CDR2: SGHTA and FQGNSA. This CDR3 is CASSVLAGPYNEQFF. The CDR3 coding sequence is TGTGCCAGCAGCGTACTAGCGGGGCCCTACAATGAGCAGTTCTTC.

The table lists this clone with a count of one. The chain couples TRBV19 to TRBJ2-1; tentatively, D is TRBD2 (5 bases). With 0 bases removed from V and 0 bases from J, the gap between germline ends came to 9 bases. The CDR3 totals 16 residues. The germline gives CDR1 LNHDA, CDR2 SQIVND (reference sequence). CDR3 nucleotides: TGTGCCAGTAGTATAGAGCTAGCAGGCTCCTACAATGAGCAGTTCTTC. Residues: CASSIELAGSYNEQFF. The whole variable domain, filled in from reference TRBV19 and TRBJ2-1, reads DGGITQSPKYLFRKEGQNVTLSCEQNLNHDAMYWYRQDPGQGLRLIYYSQIVNDFQKGDIAEGYSVSREKKESFPLTVTSAQKNPTAFYLCASSIELAGSYNEQFFGPGTRLTVL.

CDR3 residues: CASSLVGSTDTQYF. In nucleotides, the CDR3 is TGTGCCAGCAGCTTAGTCGGCTCCACAGATACGCAGTATTTT. The rearrangement joins TRBV7-2 to TRBJ2-3; D uncertain. V lost 1 base and J lost 2, with 7 bases in between. The CDR3 length is 14 residues. Germline V gene lookup returns CDR1 SGHTA and CDR2 FQGNSA.

The chain has TRBV2 and TRBJ1-3; a possible D gene is TRBD1 (6 bases). This CDR3 has 15 amino acids. V lost 11 bases and J lost 4, with 21 bases in between. Germline CDR1 and CDR2: SNHLY and FYNNEI. CDR3 sequence: CAFPSPGTNGNTIYF. In nucleotides, the CDR3 is TGTGCCTTCCCTTCGCCTGGGACAAACGGAAACACCATATATTTT.